The TCR beta chain under discussion was sequenced for a study of blood T cell repertoires in COVID-19. Background on the study: From T cells, B-cell-depleted T cells, or PBMCs came the material, which was cDNA or gDNA.

Original methodology: For nucleated cells, counts were estimated from reference gene primer amplification. Sequenced by immunoSEQ multiplex PCR; TCRdb stores in-frame clones only, minus some. The V and J calls and the clone size are those of that table, but D and trimming were determined from the DNA. The repertoire consists of some 140,000 clones, with approximately 88% occurring once and the leading ten covering 5.5%. Participants, roughly 18 to 89 years old, spanned 24 US areas. Clinical history reported by participants formed the basis on which cohorts were assigned. Germline values: CDR1 MDHEN, CDR2 SYDVKM. Unmatched junction bases numbered 4, after V lost 8 bases and J lost 3 bases. CDR3 length equals 13 residues.

This clonotype was sampled from a man aged 40-50 years with acute COVID-19. This chain uses TRBV28 with TRBJ2-7; 10 nucleotides line up with TRBD2. The sequenced sample consisted of PBMCs or T cells enriched from blood (not recorded which). The DNA of the CDR3 is TGTGCCAGCCTAGCGGGGGACAGCTACGAGCAGTACTTC. This encodes CASLAGDSYEQYF. The whole variable domain, remainder taken from reference TRBV28 and TRBJ2-7, is DVKVTQSSRYLVKRTGEKVFLECVQDMDHENMFWYRQDPGLGLRLIYFSYDVKMKEKGDIPEGYSVSREKKERFSLILESASTNQTSMYLCASLAGDSYEQYFGPGTRLTVT.